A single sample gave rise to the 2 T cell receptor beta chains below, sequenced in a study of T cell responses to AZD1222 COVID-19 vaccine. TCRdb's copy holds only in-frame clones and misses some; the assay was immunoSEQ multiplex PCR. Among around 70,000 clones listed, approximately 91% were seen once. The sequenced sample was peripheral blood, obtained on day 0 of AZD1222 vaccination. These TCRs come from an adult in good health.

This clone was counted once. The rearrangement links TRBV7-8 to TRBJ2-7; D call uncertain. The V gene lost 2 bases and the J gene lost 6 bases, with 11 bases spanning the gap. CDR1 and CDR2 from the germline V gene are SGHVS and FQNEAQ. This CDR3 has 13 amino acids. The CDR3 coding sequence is TGTGCCAGCAGCTTATCGTGGGTGGGCGAGCAGTACTTC. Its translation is CASSLSWVGEQYF.

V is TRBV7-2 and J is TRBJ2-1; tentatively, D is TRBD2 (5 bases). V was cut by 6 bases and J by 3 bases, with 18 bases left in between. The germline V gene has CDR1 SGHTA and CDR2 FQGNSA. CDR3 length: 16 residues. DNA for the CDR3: TGTGCCAGCAGTTCTTCTTCCGGGGTAGGCTACAATGAGCAGTTCTTC. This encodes CASSSSSGVGYNEQFF.